The T cell receptor beta chain described here comes from a study of post-analysis software for immune sequencing data. Regarding the study as a whole: Comparison of patients with controls showed 5 or 6 TRBV segments more frequent in patients, TRBV5-6, TRBV5-1 and TRBV20-1 among them. Among multiple sclerosis patients, normalized Chao1 diversity was significantly below that of controls.

V lost 6 bases and J 5 bases, leaving 20 bases between the germline ends. This CDR3 is 15 amino acids long. Per germline, CDR1 MDHEN and CDR2 SYDVKM. Presence of unique molecular identifiers characterized the TCR beta cDNA libraries. T cells numbering 1 to 10 million gave rise to 500,000 or so cDNA molecules. MiXCR was run by TCRdb on the PCR reads, yielding one entry per CDR3 protein. The sample includes 650,000 to 900,000 distinct CDR3 sequences, around 45% of them seen just once. For this clonotype: Its antigen is undetermined.

The V and J genes are TRBV28 and TRBJ2-7, with D uncertain. The TCR originated in a girl between 5 and 17 years old with multiple sclerosis. The sequenced material came from blood. The CDR3 is CASSRPDGDFNEQYF. DNA for the CDR3: TGTGCCAGCAGCCGACCGGACGGCGATTTTAACGAGCAGTACTTC. Complete variable domain (other parts from reference TRBV28 and TRBJ2-7): DVKVTQSSRYLVKRTGEKVFLECVQDMDHENMFWYRQDPGLGLRLIYFSYDVKMKEKGDIPEGYSVSREKKERFSLILESASTNQTSMYLCASSRPDGDFNEQYFGPGTRLTVT.